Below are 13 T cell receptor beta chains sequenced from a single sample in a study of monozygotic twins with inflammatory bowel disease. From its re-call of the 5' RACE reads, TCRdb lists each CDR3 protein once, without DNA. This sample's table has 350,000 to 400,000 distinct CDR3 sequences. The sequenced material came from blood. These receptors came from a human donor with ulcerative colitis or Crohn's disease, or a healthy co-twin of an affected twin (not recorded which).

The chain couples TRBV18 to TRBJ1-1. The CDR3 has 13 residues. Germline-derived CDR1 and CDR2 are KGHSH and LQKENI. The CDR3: CASSPGWDTEAFF. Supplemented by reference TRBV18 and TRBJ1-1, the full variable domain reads NAGVMQNPRHLVRRRGQEARLRCSPMKGHSHVYWYRQLPEEGLKFMVYLQKENIIDESGMPKERFSAEFPKEGPSILRIQQVVRGDSAAYFCASSPGWDTEAFFGQGTRLTVV.

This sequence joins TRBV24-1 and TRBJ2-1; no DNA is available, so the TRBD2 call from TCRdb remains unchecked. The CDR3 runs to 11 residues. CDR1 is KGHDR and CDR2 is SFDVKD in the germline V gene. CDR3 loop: CATGRGNEQFF.

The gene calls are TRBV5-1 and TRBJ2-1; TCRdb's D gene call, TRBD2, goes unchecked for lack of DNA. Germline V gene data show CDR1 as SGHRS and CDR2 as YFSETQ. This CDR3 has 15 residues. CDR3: CASSLVAAGGNEQFF.

CDR3 sequence: CASSSGQGAGQPQHF. V gene TRBV7-8 combines with J gene TRBJ1-5; the TCRdb call, TRBD1, lacks DNA for checking. Looked up from germline, CDR1 is SGHVS and CDR2 is FQNEAQ. There are 15 residues in the CDR3.

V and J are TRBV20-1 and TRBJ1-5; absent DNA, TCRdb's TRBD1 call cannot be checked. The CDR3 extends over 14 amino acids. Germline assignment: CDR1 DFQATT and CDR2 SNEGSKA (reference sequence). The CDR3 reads CSAQQALINQPQHF.

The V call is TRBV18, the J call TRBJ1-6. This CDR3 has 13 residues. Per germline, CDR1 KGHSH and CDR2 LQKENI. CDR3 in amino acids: CASSPPFNSPLHF. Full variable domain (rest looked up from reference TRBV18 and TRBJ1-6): NAGVMQNPRHLVRRRGQEARLRCSPMKGHSHVYWYRQLPEEGLKFMVYLQKENIIDESGMPKERFSAEFPKEGPSILRIQQVVRGDSAAYFCASSPPFNSPLHFGNGTRLTVT.

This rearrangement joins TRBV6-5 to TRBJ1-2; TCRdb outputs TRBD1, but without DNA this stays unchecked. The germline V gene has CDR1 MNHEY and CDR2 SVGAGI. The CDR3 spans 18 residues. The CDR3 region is CASSYGFSGGILLGGYTF.

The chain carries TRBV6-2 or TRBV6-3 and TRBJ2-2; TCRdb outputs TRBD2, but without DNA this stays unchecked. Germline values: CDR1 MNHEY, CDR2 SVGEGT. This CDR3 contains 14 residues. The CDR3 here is CASNLARDTGELFF.

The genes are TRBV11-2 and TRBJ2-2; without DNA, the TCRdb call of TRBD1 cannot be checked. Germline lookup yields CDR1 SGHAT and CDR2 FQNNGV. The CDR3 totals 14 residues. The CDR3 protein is CATGADAYTGELFF.

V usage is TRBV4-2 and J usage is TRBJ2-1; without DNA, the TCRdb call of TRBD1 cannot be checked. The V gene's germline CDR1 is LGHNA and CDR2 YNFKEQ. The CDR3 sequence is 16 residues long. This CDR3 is CASSQEEGETYNEQFF.

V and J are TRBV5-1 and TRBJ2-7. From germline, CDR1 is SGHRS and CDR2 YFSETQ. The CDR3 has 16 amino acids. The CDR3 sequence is CASSLNGNRGSYEQYF.

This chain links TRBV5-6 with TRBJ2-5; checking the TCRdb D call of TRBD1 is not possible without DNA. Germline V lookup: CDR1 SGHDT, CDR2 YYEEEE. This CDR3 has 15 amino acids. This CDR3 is CASSLGATGSETQYF.

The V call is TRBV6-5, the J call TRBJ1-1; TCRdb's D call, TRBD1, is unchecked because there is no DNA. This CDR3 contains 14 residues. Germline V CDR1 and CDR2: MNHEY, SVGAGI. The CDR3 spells CASSYLGGATEAFF.